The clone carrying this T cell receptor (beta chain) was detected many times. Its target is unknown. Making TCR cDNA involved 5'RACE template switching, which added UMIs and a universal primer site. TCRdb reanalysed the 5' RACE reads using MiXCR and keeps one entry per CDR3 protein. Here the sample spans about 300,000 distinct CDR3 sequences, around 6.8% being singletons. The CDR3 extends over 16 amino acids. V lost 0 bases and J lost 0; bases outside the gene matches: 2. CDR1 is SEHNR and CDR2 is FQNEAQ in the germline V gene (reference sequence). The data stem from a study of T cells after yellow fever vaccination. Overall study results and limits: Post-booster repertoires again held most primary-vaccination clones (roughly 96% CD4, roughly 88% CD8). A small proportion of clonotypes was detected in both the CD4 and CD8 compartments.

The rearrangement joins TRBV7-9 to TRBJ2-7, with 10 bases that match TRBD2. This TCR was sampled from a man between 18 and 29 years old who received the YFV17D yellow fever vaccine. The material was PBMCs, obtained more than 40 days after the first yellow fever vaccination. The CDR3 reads CASSLAASGSSYEQYV. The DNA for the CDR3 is TGTGCCAGCAGCTTAGCTGCTAGCGGGAGCTCCTACGAGCAGTACGTC.